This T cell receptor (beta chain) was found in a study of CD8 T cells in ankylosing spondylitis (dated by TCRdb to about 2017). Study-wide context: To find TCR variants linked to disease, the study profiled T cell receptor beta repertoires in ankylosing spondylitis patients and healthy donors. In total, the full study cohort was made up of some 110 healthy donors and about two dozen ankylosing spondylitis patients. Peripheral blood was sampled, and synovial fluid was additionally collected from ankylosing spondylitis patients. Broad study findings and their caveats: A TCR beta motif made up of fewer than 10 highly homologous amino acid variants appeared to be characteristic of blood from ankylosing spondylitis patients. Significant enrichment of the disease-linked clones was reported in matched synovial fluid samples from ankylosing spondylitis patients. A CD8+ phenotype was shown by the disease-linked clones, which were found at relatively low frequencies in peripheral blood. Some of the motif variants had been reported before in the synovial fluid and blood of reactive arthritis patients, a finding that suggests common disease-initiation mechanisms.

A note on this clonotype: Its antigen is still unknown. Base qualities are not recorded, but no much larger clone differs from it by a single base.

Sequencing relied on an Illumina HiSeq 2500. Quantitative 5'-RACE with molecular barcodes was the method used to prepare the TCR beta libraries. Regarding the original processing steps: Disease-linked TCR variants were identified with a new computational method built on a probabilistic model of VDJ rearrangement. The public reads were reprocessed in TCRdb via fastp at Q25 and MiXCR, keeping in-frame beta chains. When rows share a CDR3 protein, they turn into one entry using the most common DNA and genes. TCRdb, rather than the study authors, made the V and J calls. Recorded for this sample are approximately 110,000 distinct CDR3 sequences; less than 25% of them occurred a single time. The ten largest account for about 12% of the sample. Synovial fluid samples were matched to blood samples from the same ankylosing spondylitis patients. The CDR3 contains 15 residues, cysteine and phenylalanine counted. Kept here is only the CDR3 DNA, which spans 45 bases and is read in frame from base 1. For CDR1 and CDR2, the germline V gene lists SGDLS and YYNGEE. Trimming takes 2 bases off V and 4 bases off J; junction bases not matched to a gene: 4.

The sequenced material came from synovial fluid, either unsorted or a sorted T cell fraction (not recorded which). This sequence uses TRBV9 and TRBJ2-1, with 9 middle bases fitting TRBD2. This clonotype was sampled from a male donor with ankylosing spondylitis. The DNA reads TGTGCCAGCAGCGTCGGCGGGAGGGGGTACAATGAGCAGTTCTTC. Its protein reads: CASSVGGRGYNEQFF.